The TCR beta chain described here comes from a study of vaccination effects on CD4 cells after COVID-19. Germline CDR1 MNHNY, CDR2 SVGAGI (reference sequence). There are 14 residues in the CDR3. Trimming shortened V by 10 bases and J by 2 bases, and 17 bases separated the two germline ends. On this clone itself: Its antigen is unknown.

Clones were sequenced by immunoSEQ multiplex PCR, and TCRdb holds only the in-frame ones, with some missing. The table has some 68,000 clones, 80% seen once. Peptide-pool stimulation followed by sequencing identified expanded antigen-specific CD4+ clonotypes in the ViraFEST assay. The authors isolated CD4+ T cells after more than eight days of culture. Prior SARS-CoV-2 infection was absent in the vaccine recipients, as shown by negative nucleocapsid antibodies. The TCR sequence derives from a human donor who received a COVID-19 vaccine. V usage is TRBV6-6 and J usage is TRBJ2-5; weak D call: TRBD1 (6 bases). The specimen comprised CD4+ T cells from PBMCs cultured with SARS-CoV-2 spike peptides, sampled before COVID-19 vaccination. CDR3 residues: CAIRAGAVQETQYF. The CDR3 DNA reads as TGTGCCATCAGGGCAGGGGCGGTTCAAGAGACCCAGTACTTC.